Following are 2 T cell receptor beta chains from one sample sequenced in a study of blood T cell repertoires in COVID-19. Clones were sequenced by immunoSEQ multiplex PCR, and TCRdb holds only the in-frame ones, with some missing. The table includes tens of thousands of clones, about nine tenths detected once. Sequencing was carried out using peripheral blood. These receptors all stem from a man aged 55 to 69 with COVID-19, enrolled during active disease.

The chain links TRBV9 to TRBJ1-4, with D perhaps TRBD1 (5 bases). V lost 4 bases, J lost 8 bases, and 18 bases lay in between. Germline V gives CDR1 SGDLS, CDR2 YYNGEE. This CDR3 comprises 15 residues. The CDR3 here is CASSSRGGPEEKLFF. The CDR3, as DNA: TGTGCCAGCAGCTCAAGGGGCGGCCCCGAGGAAAAACTGTTTTTT.

The J gene is TRBJ1-2, the V gene TRBV7-9; 8 positions match TRBD1. Germline values: CDR1 SEHNR, CDR2 FQNEAQ (reference sequence). The ends lost 5 bases at V and 4 bases at J; junction bases unmatched: 6. The CDR3 spans 14 residues. The CDR3 bases are TGTGCCAGCAGCCAAACAGGGGGAGCCTATGGCTACACCTTC. This sequence encodes CASSQTGGAYGYTF.